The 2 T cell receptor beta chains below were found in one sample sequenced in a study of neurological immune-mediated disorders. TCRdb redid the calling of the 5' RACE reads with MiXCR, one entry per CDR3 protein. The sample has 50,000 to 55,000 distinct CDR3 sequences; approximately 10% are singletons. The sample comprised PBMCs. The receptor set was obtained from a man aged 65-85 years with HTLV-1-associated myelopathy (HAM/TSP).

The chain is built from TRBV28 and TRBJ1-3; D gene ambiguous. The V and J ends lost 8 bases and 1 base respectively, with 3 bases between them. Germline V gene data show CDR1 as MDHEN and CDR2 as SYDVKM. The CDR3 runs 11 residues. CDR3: CASCSGNTIYF. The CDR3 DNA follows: TGTGCCAGCTGTTCTGGAAACACCATATATTTT.

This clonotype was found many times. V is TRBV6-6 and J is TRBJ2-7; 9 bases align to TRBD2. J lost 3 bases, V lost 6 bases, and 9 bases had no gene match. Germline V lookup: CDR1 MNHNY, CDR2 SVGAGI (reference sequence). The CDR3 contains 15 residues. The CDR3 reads CASSYTSGRHYEQYF. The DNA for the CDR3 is TGTGCCAGCAGCTATACCAGCGGGAGGCACTACGAGCAGTACTTC.